This passage covers 21 T cell receptor beta chains from one sample sequenced in a study of T cell changes during pregnancy in multiple sclerosis (dated by TCRdb to the late 2010s). The method was the immunoSEQ multiplex PCR assay. TCRdb re-hosts the immuneACCESS table, in-frame sequences only. Its copies lack some clones; in the studies checked, an unresolved V gene accounts for under half of them, and the cause for the rest is not known. This sample comprises approximately 100,000 clones, approximately 90% of them detected only once. Roughly 3.5% of the sample belongs to the ten largest clones. Sequenced material: peripheral blood, taken after pregnancy. The receptors shown here come from a female donor with multiple sclerosis, enrolled in a pregnancy study.

This chain connects TRBV5-8 to TRBJ1-1, with D perhaps matching TRBD1 (6 bases). The CDR3 has 17 amino acids. Germline-derived CDR1 and CDR2 are SGHTS and YDEGEE. V gave up 4 bases and J gave up 1 base, with 20 bases separating them. Here the CDR3 DNA reads TGTGCCAGCAGCGTATGGACAGCCCCTCGATGGAACACTGAAGCTTTCTTT. It codes for CASSVWTAPRWNTEAFF.

This chain joins TRBV7-6 and TRBJ2-5; 7 bases align to TRBD2. The V gene end was trimmed by 5 bases and the J gene end by 5 bases; junction bases not matched to a gene: 14. Germline V gives CDR1 SGHVS, CDR2 FNYEAQ. This CDR3 is built from 16 residues. CDR3 region: CASSGGTTGYSETQYF. CDR3 in DNA: TGTGCCAGCAGCGGGGGGACTACGGGGTATTCGGAGACCCAGTACTTC. The full variable domain, with the rest looked up from reference TRBV7-6 and TRBJ2-5, is GAGVSQSPRYKVTKRGQDVALRCDPISGHVSLYWYRQALGQGPEFLTYFNYEAQQDKSGLPNDRFSAERPEGSISTLTIQRTEQRDSAMYRCASSGGTTGYSETQYFGPGTRLLVL.

V is TRBV6-1 and J is TRBJ2-5; TRBD2 matches at 9 bases. This CDR3 has 16 residues. Germline CDR1 reads MNHNS; CDR2 reads SASEGT. V gave up 1 base and J gave up 3 bases; unmatched junction bases: 6. This chain's CDR3 is CASSEEGAGGKETQYF. DNA of the CDR3: TGTGCCAGCAGTGAAGAGGGAGCGGGGGGCAAAGAGACCCAGTACTTC.

The rearrangement uses TRBV6-1 and TRBJ2-5; the D gene is possibly TRBD2 (7 bases). The V end was cut by 8 bases, the J end by 3 bases, with 10 bases between. Germline V lookup: CDR1 MNHNS, CDR2 SASEGT. This CDR3 region has 12 residues. The CDR3 protein is CASRGGEETQYF. Here the CDR3 DNA reads TGTGCCAGCCGAGGGGGGGAAGAGACCCAGTACTTC.

This chain connects TRBV30 to TRBJ2-1; TRBD1 agrees at 7 bases. CDR1 is GTSNPN, CDR2 SVGIG, per germline (reference sequence). The J segment lost 3 bases and the V segment lost 5 bases, leaving 10 bases of the junction unmatched. The CDR3 spans 15 residues. CDR3 region: CAWGEGTAFYNEQFF. The CDR3 DNA reads TGTGCCTGGGGGGAAGGGACAGCCTTCTACAATGAGCAGTTCTTC.

The chain joins TRBV6-1 to TRBJ1-1, with 10 bases fitting TRBD1. Per the germline V gene, CDR1 is MNHNS and CDR2 is SASEGT. The CDR3 totals 14 residues. J gave up 3 bases and V 6 bases, and 4 bases lay outside the gene matches. The CDR3 nucleotides read TGTGCCAGCAGAGACAGGGGGCCCTACACTGAAGCTTTCTTT. Translating it yields CASRDRGPYTEAFF.

The chain couples TRBV7-3 to TRBJ2-1, with D perhaps TRBD1 (5 bases). V lost 8 bases and J lost 6, with 11 bases in between. The germline V gene has CDR1 SGHTA and CDR2 FQGTGA. CDR3 length: 12 residues. CDR3 loop: CASGAAANEQFF. The CDR3 nucleotides read TGTGCCAGCGGGGCCGCCGCCAATGAGCAGTTCTTC.

This clone has just one count. The rearrangement links TRBV5-1 to TRBJ2-2; 9 positions match TRBD2. This CDR3 comprises 15 residues. Germline-derived CDR1 and CDR2 are SGHRS and YFSETQ. J gave up 6 bases and V 5 bases, and 8 bases lay outside the gene matches. CDR3 sequence: CASSIPRGGSGELFF. In DNA form, the CDR3 reads TGCGCCAGCAGTATCCCGCGGGGGGGCTCCGGGGAGCTGTTTTTT.

The CDR3 is CASGVETQYF. DNA for the CDR3: TGTGCCTCGGGGGTCGAGACCCAGTACTTC. V gene TRBV30 combines with J gene TRBJ2-5, with a tentative D call TRBD2 (6 bases). CDR3 length equals 10 residues. Trimming took off 7 bases at V and 5 bases at J, with 8 bases between the two ends. The germline CDR1 and CDR2 sequences are GTSNPN and SVGIG (reference sequence).

This chain joins TRBV11-2 and TRBJ1-2; 9 bases line up with TRBD1. V shed 3 bases and J 4 bases; nucleotides not matched to a gene: 6. Germline V gene lookup returns CDR1 SGHAT and CDR2 FQNNGV. The CDR3 is made up of 15 amino acids. Here the CDR3 DNA reads TGTGCCAGCAGCTTCGGACAGGGGAGGATCTATGGCTACACCTTC. Protein sequence: CASSFGQGRIYGYTF.

The chain has TRBV12-5 and TRBJ2-3, with 9 bases matching TRBD1. The CDR3 runs to 14 residues. CDR1 and CDR2 from the germline V gene are LGHNT and FRNRAP. The junction had 5 bases not matched to a gene; V was cut back by 5 bases and J by 5 bases. CDR3 coding DNA: TGTGCTAGTGGTCTAGGGACAGGGAAAGATACGCAGTATTTT. Residues: CASGLGTGKDTQYF.

The V call is TRBV5-1, the J call TRBJ1-6, with TRBD1 matching 11 bases. The CDR3 has 15 residues. Unmatched junction bases numbered 4, after V lost 4 bases and J lost 7 bases. Germline lookup yields CDR1 SGHRS and CDR2 YFSETQ. CDR3 coding DNA: TGCGCCAGCAGCCTATGGACAGGGGGCAATTCACCCCTCCACTTT. Translated, it gives CASSLWTGGNSPLHF.

This chain links TRBV27 with TRBJ2-5, with D maybe TRBD1 (5 bases). This CDR3 has 14 residues. Germline V gene data show CDR1 as MNHEY and CDR2 as SMNVEV (reference sequence). V shed 5 bases and J shed 5 bases, with 15 bases lying between them. CDR3 protein: CASSISRVGETQYF. The DNA for the CDR3 is TGTGCCAGCAGTATCTCCAGGGTTGGGGAGACCCAGTACTTC.

The chain employs TRBV9 and TRBJ2-3; 10 bases fit TRBD2. With V trimmed by 3 bases and J by 2 bases, 9 bases remained unmatched. This CDR3 region has 17 residues. Per the germline V gene, CDR1 is SGDLS and CDR2 is YYNGEE. CDR3 amino acids: CASSDPSSGGLTDTQYF. The CDR3 DNA sequence: TGTGCCAGCAGCGATCCATCTAGCGGGGGACTCACAGATACGCAGTATTTT.

The rearrangement joins TRBV19 to TRBJ2-3; possibly TRBD1 for D (6 bases). With 8 bases removed from V and 3 bases from J, the gap between germline ends came to 18 bases. The V gene's germline CDR1 is LNHDA and CDR2 SQIVND (reference sequence). The CDR3 loop spans 15 amino acids. The CDR3 here is CASDRKQGRTDTQYF. The CDR3 coding sequence is TGTGCCAGTGATAGAAAACAGGGAAGAACAGATACGCAGTATTTT.

This clone appeared a single time. The rearrangement uses TRBV9 and TRBJ1-2, with D maybe TRBD1 (6 bases). Trimming pared 0 bases from V and 2 bases from J, leaving 11 bases between. This CDR3 is built from 15 residues. Germline V gene sequence: CDR1 SGDLS, CDR2 YYNGEE. DNA for the CDR3: TGTGCCAGCAGCGTAGCTGGACAGTTGAACTATGGCTACACCTTC. This codes for CASSVAGQLNYGYTF.

The V call is TRBV6-1, the J call TRBJ1-2; 7 bases agree with TRBD1. The CDR3 contains 15 residues. Germline loops: CDR1 MNHNS, CDR2 SASEGT. The ends lost 5 bases at V and 4 bases at J; junction bases unmatched: 10. This chain's CDR3 is CASSPQRGPGYGYTF. CDR3 DNA sequence: TGTGCCAGCAGTCCCCAAAGGGGGCCTGGCTATGGCTACACCTTC.

This clone turned up a few times. The chain has TRBV4-1 and TRBJ2-7; D perhaps matches TRBD2 (5 bases). V lost 0 bases to trimming and J lost 3 bases, with 9 bases between them. Germline V gene sequence: CDR1 MGHRA, CDR2 YSYEKL. The CDR3 totals 14 residues. The CDR3 loop is CASSQEAGIYEQYF. For the CDR3, the DNA is TGCGCCAGCAGCCAAGAGGCGGGTATCTACGAGCAGTACTTC.

V and J are TRBV5-6 and TRBJ2-4; D is unresolved. V was clipped by 2 bases and J by 9 bases, with 9 bases between them. Germline values: CDR1 SGHDT, CDR2 YYEEEE. The CDR3 consists of 12 residues. CDR3 protein: CASSLGSGIQYF. The DNA of the CDR3 is TGTGCCAGCAGCTTAGGTTCGGGCATTCAGTACTTC.

This clone was counted a few times. The genes are TRBV5-1 and TRBJ1-6; D not certain. Trimming removed 0 bases from V and 7 bases from J, with 14 bases in between. This CDR3 is built from 16 residues. CDR1 is SGHRS, CDR2 YFSETQ, per germline. The CDR3 DNA reads as TGCGCCAGCAGCTTGGGACTAGTGGGTTCCAATTCACCCCTCCACTTT. Encoded protein: CASSLGLVGSNSPLHF.

The chain has TRBV29-1 and TRBJ2-5; D is perhaps TRBD1 (7 bases). Trimming removed 0 bases from V and 5 bases from J, with 16 bases in between. Germline CDR1 SQVTM, CDR2 ANQGSEA. The CDR3 is 15 residues long. The CDR3 loop is CSVEDPDRRGETQYF. The CDR3 bases are TGCAGCGTTGAAGATCCGGACAGGAGGGGGGAGACCCAGTACTTC.